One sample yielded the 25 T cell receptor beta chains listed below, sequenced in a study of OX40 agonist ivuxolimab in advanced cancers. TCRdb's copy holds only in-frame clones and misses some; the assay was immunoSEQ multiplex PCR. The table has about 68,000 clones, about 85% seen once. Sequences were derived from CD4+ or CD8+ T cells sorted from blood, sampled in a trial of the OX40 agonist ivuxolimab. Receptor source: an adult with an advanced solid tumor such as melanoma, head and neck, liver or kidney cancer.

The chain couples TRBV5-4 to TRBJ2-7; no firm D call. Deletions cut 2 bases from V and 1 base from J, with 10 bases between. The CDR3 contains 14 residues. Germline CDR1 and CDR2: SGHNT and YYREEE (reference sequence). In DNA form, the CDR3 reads TGTGCCAGCAGCTTCGACTCCCTGTCCTACGAGCAGTACTTC. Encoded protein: CASSFDSLSYEQYF.

The CDR3 region is CASSQGTKGRETQYF. Here the CDR3 DNA reads TGCGCCAGCAGCCAAGGGACAAAGGGAAGGGAGACCCAGTACTTC. The genes are TRBV4-1 and TRBJ2-5; possibly TRBD1 for D (5 bases). Germline CDR1 MGHRA, CDR2 YSYEKL. Trimming left V 1 base short and J 5 bases short, with 14 bases between. This CDR3 is built from 15 residues.

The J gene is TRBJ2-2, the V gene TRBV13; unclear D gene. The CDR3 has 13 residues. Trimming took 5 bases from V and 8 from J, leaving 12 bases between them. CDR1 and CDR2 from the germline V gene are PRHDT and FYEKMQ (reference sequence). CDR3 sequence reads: CASSPRASGELFF. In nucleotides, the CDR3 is TGTGCCAGCAGCCCCCGGGCCTCGGGGGAGCTGTTTTTT.

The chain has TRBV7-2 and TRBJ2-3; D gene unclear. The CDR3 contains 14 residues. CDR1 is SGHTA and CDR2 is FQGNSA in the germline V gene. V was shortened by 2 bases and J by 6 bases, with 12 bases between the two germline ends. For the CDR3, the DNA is TGTGCCAGCAGCTTATGGACGACGAGCGATACGCAGTATTTT. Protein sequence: CASSLWTTSDTQYF.

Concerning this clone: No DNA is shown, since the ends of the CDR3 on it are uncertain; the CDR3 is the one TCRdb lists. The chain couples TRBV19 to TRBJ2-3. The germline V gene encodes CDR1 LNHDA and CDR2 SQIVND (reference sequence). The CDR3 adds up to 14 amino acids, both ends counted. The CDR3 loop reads CASTSDRRTDTQYF.

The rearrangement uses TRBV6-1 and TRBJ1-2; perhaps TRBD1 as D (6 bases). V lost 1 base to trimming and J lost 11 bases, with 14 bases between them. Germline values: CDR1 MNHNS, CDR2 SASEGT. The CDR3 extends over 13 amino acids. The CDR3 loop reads CASSEVVQGQYTF. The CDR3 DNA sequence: TGTGCCAGCAGTGAAGTGGTACAGGGCCAATACACCTTC.

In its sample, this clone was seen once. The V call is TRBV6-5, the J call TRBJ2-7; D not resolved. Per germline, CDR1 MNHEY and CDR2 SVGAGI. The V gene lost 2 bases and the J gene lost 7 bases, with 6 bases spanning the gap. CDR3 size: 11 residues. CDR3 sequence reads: CASSYPREQYF. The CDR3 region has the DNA TGTGCCAGCAGTTACCCCAGAGAGCAGTACTTC.

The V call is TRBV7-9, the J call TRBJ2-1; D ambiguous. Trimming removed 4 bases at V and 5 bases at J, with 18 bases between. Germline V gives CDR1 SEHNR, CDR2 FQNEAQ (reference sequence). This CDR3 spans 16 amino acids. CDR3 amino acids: CASSSRSMGTNNEQFF. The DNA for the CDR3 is TGTGCCAGCAGCTCCCGTTCTATGGGAACCAACAATGAGCAGTTCTTC. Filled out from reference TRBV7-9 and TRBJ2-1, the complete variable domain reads DTGVSQNPRHKITKRGQNVTFRCDPISEHNRLYWYRQTLGQGPEFLTYFQNEAQLEKSRLLSDRFSAERPKGSFSTLEIQRTEQGDSAMYLCASSSRSMGTNNEQFFGPGTRLTVL.

The CDR3 DNA follows: TGTGCCAGCAGCAACCACCCAGGACAGACTAATGAAAAACTGTTTTTT. Translating it yields CASSNHPGQTNEKLFF. The V and J genes are TRBV9 and TRBJ1-4; D perhaps matches TRBD1 (6 bases). Germline CDR1 and CDR2: SGDLS and YYNGEE. This CDR3 has 16 residues. The V gene lost 4 bases and the J gene lost 2 bases, with 15 bases spanning the gap.

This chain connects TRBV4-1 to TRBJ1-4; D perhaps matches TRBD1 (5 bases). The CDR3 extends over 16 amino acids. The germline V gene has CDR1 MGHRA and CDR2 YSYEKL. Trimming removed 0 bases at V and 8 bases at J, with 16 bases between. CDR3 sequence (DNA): TGCGCCAGCAGCCAAGAAGGGAGGGGTCTAAACGAAAAACTGTTTTTT. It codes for CASSQEGRGLNEKLFF.

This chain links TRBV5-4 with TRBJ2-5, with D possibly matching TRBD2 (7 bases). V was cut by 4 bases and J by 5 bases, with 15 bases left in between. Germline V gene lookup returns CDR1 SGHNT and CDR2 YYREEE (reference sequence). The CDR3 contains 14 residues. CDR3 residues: CASSGGGLQETQYF. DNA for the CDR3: TGTGCCAGCAGCGGGGGGGGCTTGCAGGAGACCCAGTACTTC.

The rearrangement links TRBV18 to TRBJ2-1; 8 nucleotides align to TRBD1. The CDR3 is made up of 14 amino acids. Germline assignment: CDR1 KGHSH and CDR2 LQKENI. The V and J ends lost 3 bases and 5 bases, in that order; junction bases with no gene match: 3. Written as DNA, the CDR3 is TGTGCCAGCTCACCCCGACAGGGGAACAATGAGCAGTTCTTC. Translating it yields CASSPRQGNNEQFF.

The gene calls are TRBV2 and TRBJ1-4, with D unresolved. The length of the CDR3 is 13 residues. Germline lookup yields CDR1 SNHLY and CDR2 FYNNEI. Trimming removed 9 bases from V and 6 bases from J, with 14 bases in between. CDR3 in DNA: TGTGCCAGTAAAGTTGGGATCGATGAAAAACTGTTTTTT. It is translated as CASKVGIDEKLFF.

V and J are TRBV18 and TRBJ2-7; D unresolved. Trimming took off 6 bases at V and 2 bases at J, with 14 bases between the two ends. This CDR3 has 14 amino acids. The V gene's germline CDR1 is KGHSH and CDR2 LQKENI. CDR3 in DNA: TGTGCCAGCTCCCCCCGAGCAGAGCCCTACGAGCAGTACTTC. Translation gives CASSPRAEPYEQYF. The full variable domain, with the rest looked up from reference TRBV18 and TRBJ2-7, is NAGVMQNPRHLVRRRGQEARLRCSPMKGHSHVYWYRQLPEEGLKFMVYLQKENIIDESGMPKERFSAEFPKEGPSILRIQQVVRGDSAAYFCASSPRAEPYEQYFGPGTRLTVT.

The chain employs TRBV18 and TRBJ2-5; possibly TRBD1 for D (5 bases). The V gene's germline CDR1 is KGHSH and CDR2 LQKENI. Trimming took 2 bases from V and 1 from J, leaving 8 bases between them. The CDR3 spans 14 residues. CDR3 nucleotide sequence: TGTGCCAGCTCACCAACAGGCATCCAAGAGACCCAGTACTTC. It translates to CASSPTGIQETQYF.

The CDR3 is CASSSIKWTDGNTIYF. The CDR3 DNA sequence: TGTGCCAGCAGCTCTATAAAGTGGACAGATGGAAACACCATATATTTT. The chain uses TRBV11-2 and TRBJ1-3; TRBD1 might be the D (6 bases). The CDR3 totals 16 residues. V lost 4 bases to trimming and J lost 3 bases, with 16 bases between them. In germline, CDR1 is SGHAT, CDR2 FQNNGV.

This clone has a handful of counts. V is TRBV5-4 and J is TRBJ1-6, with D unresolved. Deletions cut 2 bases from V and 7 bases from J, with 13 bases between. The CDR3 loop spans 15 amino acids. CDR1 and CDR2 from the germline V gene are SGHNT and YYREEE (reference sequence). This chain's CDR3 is CASSLGEAANSPLHF. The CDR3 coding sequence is TGTGCCAGCAGCTTAGGCGAAGCGGCCAATTCACCCCTCCACTTT.

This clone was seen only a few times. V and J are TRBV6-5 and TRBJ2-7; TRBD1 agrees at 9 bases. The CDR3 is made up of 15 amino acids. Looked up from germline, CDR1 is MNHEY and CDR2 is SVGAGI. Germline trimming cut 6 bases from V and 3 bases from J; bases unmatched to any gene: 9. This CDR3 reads CASRSQGAANYEQYF. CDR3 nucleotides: TGTGCCAGCAGATCACAGGGGGCGGCCAACTACGAGCAGTACTTC.

The CDR3 region has the DNA TGTGCCAGTAGTATAGGGGAGATAGCCAAAAACATTCAGTACTTC. Its protein is CASSIGEIAKNIQYF. J is TRBJ2-4 and V is TRBV19; possibly TRBD2 for D (5 bases). The V end was cut by 1 base, the J end by 0 bases, with 7 bases between. The CDR3 runs to 15 residues. Germline loops: CDR1 LNHDA, CDR2 SQIVND (reference sequence).

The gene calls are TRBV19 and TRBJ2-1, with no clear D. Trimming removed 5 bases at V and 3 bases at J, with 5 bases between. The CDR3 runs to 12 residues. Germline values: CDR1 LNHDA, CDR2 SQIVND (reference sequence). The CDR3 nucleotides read TGTGCCAGTAGTGTCAGCTACAATGAGCAGTTCTTC. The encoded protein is CASSVSYNEQFF.

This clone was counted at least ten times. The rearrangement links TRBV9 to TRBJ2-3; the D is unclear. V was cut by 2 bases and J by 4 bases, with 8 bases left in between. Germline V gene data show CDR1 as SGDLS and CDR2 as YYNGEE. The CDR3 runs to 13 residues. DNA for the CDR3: TGTGCCAGCAGCGTGGGTCATCCAGATACGCAGTATTTT. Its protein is CASSVGHPDTQYF.

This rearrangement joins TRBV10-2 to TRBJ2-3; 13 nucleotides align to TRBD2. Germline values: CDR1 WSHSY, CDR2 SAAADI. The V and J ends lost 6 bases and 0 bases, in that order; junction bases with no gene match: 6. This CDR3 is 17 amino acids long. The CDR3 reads CASSLGLAGVSTDTQYF. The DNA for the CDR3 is TGCGCCAGCAGCCTCGGACTAGCGGGGGTCAGCACAGATACGCAGTATTTT.

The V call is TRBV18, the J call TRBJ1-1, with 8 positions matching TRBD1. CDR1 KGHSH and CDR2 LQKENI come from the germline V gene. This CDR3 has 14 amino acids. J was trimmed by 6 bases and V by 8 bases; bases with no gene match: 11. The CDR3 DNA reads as TGTGCCAGCCTTCGAGAGACAGGGGCCCCTGAAGCTTTCTTT. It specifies CASLRETGAPEAFF. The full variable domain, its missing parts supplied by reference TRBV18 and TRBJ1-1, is NAGVMQNPRHLVRRRGQEARLRCSPMKGHSHVYWYRQLPEEGLKFMVYLQKENIIDESGMPKERFSAEFPKEGPSILRIQQVVRGDSAAYFCASLRETGAPEAFFGQGTRLTVV.

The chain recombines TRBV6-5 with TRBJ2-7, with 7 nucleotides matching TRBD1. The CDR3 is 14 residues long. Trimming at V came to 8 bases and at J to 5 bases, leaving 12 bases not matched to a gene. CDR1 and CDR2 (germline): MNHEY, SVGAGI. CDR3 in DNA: TGTGCCAGCGCACCGGGACAGTTCCCCAACGAGCAGTACTTC. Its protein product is CASAPGQFPNEQYF.

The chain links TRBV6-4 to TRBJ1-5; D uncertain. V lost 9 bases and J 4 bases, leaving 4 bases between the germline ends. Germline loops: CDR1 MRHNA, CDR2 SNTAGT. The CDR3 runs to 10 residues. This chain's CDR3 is CARRNQPQHF. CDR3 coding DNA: TGTGCCAGACGAAATCAGCCCCAGCATTTT.